The next 17 T cell receptor beta chains were all read from a single sample in a study of cytomegalovirus exposure and HLA in healthy donors. PCR amplification relied on 60 Vbeta primers (plus 13 Jbeta primers). Libraries were prepared by immunoSEQ multiplex PCR; TCRdb keeps only in-frame clonotypes and omits some of them. The sample has 90,000 to 95,000 clones; around 80% are singletons. Sequencing input: PBMCs. The receptor source for this set is a male donor in good health and CMV-seropositive.

The gene calls are TRBV7-9 and TRBJ1-5, with TRBD1 matching 8 bases. This CDR3 is 16 amino acids long. The germline gives CDR1 SEHNR, CDR2 FQNEAQ (reference sequence). V trimming: 4 bases; J trimming: 4 bases; junction bases outside the gene matches: 9. The CDR3: CASSSGPQGANQPQHF. The CDR3 nucleotides read TGTGCCAGCAGCTCCGGCCCCCAGGGGGCTAATCAGCCCCAGCATTTT. The variable domain in full, completed from reference TRBV7-9 and TRBJ1-5, reads DTGVSQNPRHKITKRGQNVTFRCDPISEHNRLYWYRQTLGQGPEFLTYFQNEAQLEKSRLLSDRFSAERPKGSFSTLEIQRTEQGDSAMYLCASSSGPQGANQPQHFGDGTRLSIL.

The chain recombines TRBV4-1 with TRBJ2-7; 7 bases map to TRBD2. CDR3 length: 19 amino acids. Germline trimming cut 2 bases from V and 1 base from J; bases unmatched to any gene: 17. Germline CDR1 reads MGHRA; CDR2 reads YSYEKL. CDR3 in amino acids: CASSQKGPVGGGTSYEQYF. The CDR3, as DNA: TGCGCCAGCAGCCAAAAAGGTCCGGTTGGCGGGGGAACTTCCTACGAGCAGTACTTC.

This clone was counted between two and nine times. This chain links TRBV4-1 with TRBJ2-7; D gene unclear. Trimming shortened V by 0 bases and J by 3 bases, and 12 bases separated the two germline ends. Germline V lookup: CDR1 MGHRA, CDR2 YSYEKL. The CDR3 runs to 15 residues. CDR3 sequence: CASSQESNSLYEQYF. The CDR3 nucleotides are TGCGCCAGCAGCCAAGAGTCCAACAGCCTCTACGAGCAGTACTTC.

This sequence joins TRBV9 and TRBJ2-3; 12 bases map to TRBD1. J was trimmed by 5 bases and V by 3 bases; bases with no gene match: 7. The germline CDR1 and CDR2 sequences are SGDLS and YYNGEE. The CDR3 loop spans 16 amino acids. CDR3 residues: CASSAPGTGGRDTQYF. The DNA for the CDR3 is TGTGCCAGCAGCGCGCCCGGGACAGGGGGCCGAGATACGCAGTATTTT. Together with reference TRBV9 and TRBJ2-3, the CDR3 gives the full variable domain: DSGVTQTPKHLITATGQRVTLRCSPRSGDLSVYWYQQSLDQGLQFLIQYYNGEERAKGNILERFSAQQFPDLHSELNLSSLELGDSALYFCASSAPGTGGRDTQYFGPGTRLTVL.

The V gene is TRBV30, the J gene TRBJ1-1, with a tentative D call TRBD1 (6 bases). CDR1 is GTSNPN and CDR2 is SVGIG in the germline V gene (reference sequence). Trimming left V 4 bases short and J 3 bases short, with 15 bases between. The CDR3 totals 14 residues. CDR3 coding DNA: TGTGCCTGGATGTGGGCTCCAGGGGACACTGAAGCTTTCTTT. Protein sequence: CAWMWAPGDTEAFF.

The chain links TRBV6-1 to TRBJ1-4; D remains unclear. This CDR3 is 14 amino acids long. The V gene's germline CDR1 is MNHNS and CDR2 SASEGT. V was shortened by 2 bases and J by 7 bases, with 11 bases between the two germline ends. CDR3 region: CASSESFGVEKLFF. The CDR3 DNA reads TGTGCCAGCAGTGAATCATTCGGGGTTGAAAAACTGTTTTTT.

The chain recombines TRBV7-9 with TRBJ2-1; 11 bases fit TRBD1. Trimming at V came to 5 bases and at J to 2 bases, leaving 8 bases not matched to a gene. The CDR3 is made up of 17 amino acids. The germline CDR1 and CDR2 sequences are SEHNR and FQNEAQ (reference sequence). For the CDR3, the DNA is TGTGCCAGCAGCGACGGGACAGGGGGGAGCGCCTACAATGAGCAGTTCTTC. Translation gives CASSDGTGGSAYNEQFF.

The chain is built from TRBV6-5 and TRBJ1-6; D call uncertain. Trimming removed 7 bases at V and 5 bases at J, with 12 bases between. Germline V CDR1 and CDR2: MNHEY, SVGAGI. This CDR3 has 14 residues. The CDR3 protein is CASTASGDNSPLHF. DNA of the CDR3: TGTGCCAGCACCGCCAGCGGTGATAATTCACCCCTCCACTTT.

This clone was seen once. The V gene is TRBV28, the J gene TRBJ2-3, with 11 bases fitting TRBD2. The CDR3 sequence is 16 residues long. V shed 5 bases and J 0 bases; nucleotides not matched to a gene: 4. The germline gives CDR1 MDHEN, CDR2 SYDVKM. CDR3 loop: CASSPGTSGSTDTQYF. CDR3 DNA: TGTGCCAGCAGTCCCGGGACTAGCGGTAGCACAGATACGCAGTATTTT. The variable domain in full, with the rest retrieved from reference TRBV28 and TRBJ2-3, is DVKVTQSSRYLVKRTGEKVFLECVQDMDHENMFWYRQDPGLGLRLIYFSYDVKMKEKGDIPEGYSVSREKKERFSLILESASTNQTSMYLCASSPGTSGSTDTQYFGPGTRLTVL.

The V gene is TRBV28, the J gene TRBJ1-3; no clear D. CDR1 is MDHEN and CDR2 is SYDVKM in the germline V gene. The CDR3 length is 17 residues. V was clipped by 6 bases and J by 4 bases, with 22 bases between them. The CDR3 here is CASSDLAGPRSGNTIYF. The CDR3 bases are TGTGCCAGCAGCGACTTGGCGGGCCCACGCTCAGGAAACACCATATATTTT.

This clone was observed a few times. V is TRBV6-6 and J is TRBJ1-3; unclear D gene. The CDR3 contains 12 residues. The V and J ends lost 6 bases and 11 bases respectively, with 14 bases between them. Germline CDR1 reads MNHNY; CDR2 reads SVGAGI (reference sequence). The CDR3 region has the DNA TGTGCCAGCAGAACCCCCCCCGAGGCCATATATTTT. Translation: CASRTPPEAIYF.

This clone has only a few counts. The J gene is TRBJ2-3, the V gene TRBV27, with 9 nucleotides matching TRBD1. With 5 bases clipped from V and 2 bases from J, the junction kept 11 bases outside the gene matches. CDR1 is MNHEY, CDR2 SMNVEV, per germline (reference sequence). This CDR3 is built from 17 residues. In nucleotides, the CDR3 is TGTGCCAGCAGTGCAAACCCGGGACAGGGTAACACAGATACGCAGTATTTT. This sequence encodes CASSANPGQGNTDTQYF.

The chain links TRBV5-4 to TRBJ2-2; 11 nucleotides line up with TRBD2. This CDR3 has 15 amino acids. Germline CDR1 reads SGHNT; CDR2 reads YYREEE (reference sequence). With V trimmed by 4 bases and J by 5 bases, 4 bases remained unmatched. The CDR3 loop reads CASSGRTSGTGELFF. For the CDR3, the DNA is TGTGCCAGCAGCGGGCGGACTAGCGGGACCGGGGAGCTGTTTTTT. Complete variable domain (other parts from reference TRBV5-4 and TRBJ2-2): ETGVTQSPTHLIKTRGQQVTLRCSSQSGHNTVSWYQQALGQGPQFIFQYYREEENGRGNFPPRFSGLQFPNYSSELNVNALELDDSALYLCASSGRTSGTGELFFGEGSRLTVL.

J is TRBJ2-7 and V is TRBV11-2, with TRBD2 matching over 10 bases. Trimming cost V 1 base and J 5 bases; bases outside gene matches: 11. Germline loops: CDR1 SGHAT, CDR2 FQNNGV. The CDR3 has 17 residues. CDR3 bases: TGTGCCAGCAGCTTAGGCCCGGGACTAGCGCCCAGGAACGAGCAGTACTTC. Translation: CASSLGPGLAPRNEQYF.

The J gene is TRBJ1-5, the V gene TRBV19; D possibly corresponds to TRBD1 (5 bases). The CDR3 covers 14 residues. Germline V lookup: CDR1 LNHDA, CDR2 SQIVND (reference sequence). Trimming took off 7 bases at V and 5 bases at J, with 15 bases between the two ends. The CDR3 sequence: CASTAGGVHQPQHF. As DNA, the CDR3 is TGTGCCAGTACAGCAGGAGGGGTGCATCAGCCCCAGCATTTT.

V and J are TRBV2 and TRBJ1-1; possible D gene TRBD1, 6 bases. Germline-derived CDR1 and CDR2 are SNHLY and FYNNEI. This CDR3 region has 14 residues. V was pared by 7 bases and J by 1 base, with 13 bases between. CDR3 residues: CASKGGRGNTEAFF. The CDR3 DNA follows: TGTGCCAGCAAAGGTGGCAGGGGGAACACTGAAGCTTTCTTT.

This chain links TRBV7-9 with TRBJ2-5; possibly TRBD1 for D (7 bases). With 1 base removed from V and 5 bases from J, the gap between germline ends came to 17 bases. The CDR3 consists of 16 residues. The germline gives CDR1 SEHNR, CDR2 FQNEAQ (reference sequence). Here the CDR3 reads CASSLDTAPGGETQYF. The DNA for the CDR3 is TGTGCCAGCAGCTTAGATACGGCCCCAGGGGGGGAGACCCAGTACTTC.